The clone carrying this T cell receptor beta chain appeared a single time. V shed 2 bases and J 6 bases; nucleotides not matched to a gene: 5. The CDR3 is 14 residues long. Germline CDR1 SQVTM, CDR2 ANQGSEA. The sample comes from a study of blood T cell repertoires in COVID-19. The protocol was immunoSEQ multiplex PCR, while the TCRdb copy is restricted to in-frame clones and leaves out a portion. Of tens of thousands of clones listed, 90% to 95% are singletons. The sample taken for sequencing was peripheral blood. The receptor comes from a human donor with active COVID-19. The donor label of this sample is uncertain. The rearrangement joins TRBV29-1 to TRBJ2-1, with TRBD2 identical over 9 bases. The CDR3 is CSVEWLAGLNEQFF. The CDR3 nucleotides are TGCAGCGTTGAATGGCTAGCGGGACTCAATGAGCAGTTCTTC.